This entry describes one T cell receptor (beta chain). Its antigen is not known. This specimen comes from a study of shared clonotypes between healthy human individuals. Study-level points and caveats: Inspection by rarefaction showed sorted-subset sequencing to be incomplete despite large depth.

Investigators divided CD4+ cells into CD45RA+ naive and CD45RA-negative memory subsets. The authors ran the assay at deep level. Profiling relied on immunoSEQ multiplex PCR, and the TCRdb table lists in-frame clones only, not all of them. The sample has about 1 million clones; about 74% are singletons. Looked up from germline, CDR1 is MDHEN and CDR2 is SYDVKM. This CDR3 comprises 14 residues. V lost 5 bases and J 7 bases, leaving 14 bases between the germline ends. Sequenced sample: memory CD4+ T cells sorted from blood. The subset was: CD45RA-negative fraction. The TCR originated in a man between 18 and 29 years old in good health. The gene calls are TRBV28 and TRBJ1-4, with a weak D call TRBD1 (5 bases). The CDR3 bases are TGTGCCAGCAGTGGAGGTATAGGGGTTGAAAAACTGTTTTTT. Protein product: CASSGGIGVEKLFF.